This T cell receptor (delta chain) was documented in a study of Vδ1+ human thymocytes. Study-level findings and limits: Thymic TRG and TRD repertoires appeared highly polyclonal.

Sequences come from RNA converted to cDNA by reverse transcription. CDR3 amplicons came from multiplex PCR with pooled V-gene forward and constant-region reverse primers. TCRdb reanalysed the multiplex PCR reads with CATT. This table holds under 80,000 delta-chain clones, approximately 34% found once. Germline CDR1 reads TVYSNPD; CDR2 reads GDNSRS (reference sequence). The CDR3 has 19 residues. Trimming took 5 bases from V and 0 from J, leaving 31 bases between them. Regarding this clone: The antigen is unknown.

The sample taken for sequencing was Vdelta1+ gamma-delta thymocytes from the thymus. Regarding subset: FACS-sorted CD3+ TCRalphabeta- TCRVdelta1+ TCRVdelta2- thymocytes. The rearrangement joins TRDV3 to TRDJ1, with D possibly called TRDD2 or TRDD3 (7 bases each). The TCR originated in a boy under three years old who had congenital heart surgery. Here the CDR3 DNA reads TGTGCCCCGACCTTCCTTTACCTGTACTGGGGACCGTACACCGATAAACTCATCTTT. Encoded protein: CAPTFLYLYWGPYTDKLIF.